Below are 25 T cell receptor beta chains sequenced from a single sample in a study of cytomegalovirus exposure and HLA in healthy donors. PCR involved 60 Vbeta and 13 Jbeta primers. Generated by immunoSEQ multiplex PCR, the TCRdb table keeps only in-frame clones and is missing some. This sample has 120,000 or so clones, with 65% to 80% found just once. The sample was PBMCs. The source is a man aged 25-40 years in good health and CMV-seropositive.

V gene TRBV11-2 combines with J gene TRBJ2-5, with 9 bases matching TRBD2. The DNA end favors TRBJ2-7, so the J call may be wrong. CDR1 and CDR2 (germline): SGHAT, FQNNGV. CDR3 length equals 15 residues. CDR3: CASSSNSGGLYEQYF. As DNA, the CDR3 is TGTGCCAGCAGCTCGAATAGCGGGGGACTATACGAGCAGTACTTC.

The CDR3, as DNA: TGCAGCGTTGAAGATCAGGGCCTAAGGGATGGCTACACCTTC. Translation gives CSVEDQGLRDGYTF. This chain links TRBV29-1 with TRBJ1-2; TRBD1 is a possible D gene (5 bases). The V gene's germline CDR1 is SQVTM and CDR2 ANQGSEA. This CDR3 region has 14 residues. V was clipped by 0 bases and J by 6 bases, with 14 bases between them.

The chain is built from TRBV30 and TRBJ2-7; TRBD1 matches at 8 bases. With V trimmed by 1 base and J by 2 bases, 7 bases remained unmatched. The CDR3 covers 15 residues. Germline lookup yields CDR1 GTSNPN and CDR2 SVGIG (reference sequence). CDR3 bases: TGTGCCTGGAGTGAGCCCGGACAGGGTACCTACGAGCAGTACTTC. It encodes CAWSEPGQGTYEQYF. Together with reference TRBV30 and TRBJ2-7, the CDR3 gives the full variable domain: SQTIHQWPATLVQPVGSPLSLECTVEGTSNPNLYWYRQAAGRGLQLLFYSVGIGQISSEVPQNLSASRPQDRQFILSSKKLLLSDSGFYLCAWSEPGQGTYEQYFGPGTRLTVT.

This chain uses TRBV2 with TRBJ1-6; TRBD1 agrees at 8 bases. J was trimmed by 1 base and V by 6 bases; bases with no gene match: 8. This CDR3 has 17 residues. Germline-derived CDR1 and CDR2 are SNHLY and FYNNEI. The CDR3, as DNA: TGTGCCAGCAGCCGCGGGCAGGGGGCTTCCTATAATTCACCCCTCCACTTT. Translating gives CASSRGQGASYNSPLHF.

The chain is built from TRBV4-3 and TRBJ1-5; no firm D call. The CDR3 runs 13 residues. Germline V gene data show CDR1 as LGHNA and CDR2 as YSLEER. V lost 0 bases and J lost 4, with 4 bases in between. The CDR3 region is CASSQDVNQPQHF. The CDR3 DNA sequence: TGCGCCAGCAGCCAAGATGTAAATCAGCCCCAGCATTTT.

The CDR3 DNA is TGTGCCAGCAGCGCTAGCTCTACGCAGTATTTT. This sequence encodes CASSASSTQYF. The chain has TRBV2 and TRBJ2-3; TRBD2 is a possible D gene (5 bases). With 6 bases removed from V and 8 bases from J, the gap between germline ends came to 9 bases. The germline V gene has CDR1 SNHLY and CDR2 FYNNEI. The CDR3 consists of 11 residues.

This clone was found a few times. This chain uses TRBV9 with TRBJ1-3, with D unresolved. CDR1 is SGDLS and CDR2 is YYNGEE in the germline V gene. This CDR3 is built from 13 residues. Trimming pared 4 bases from V and 2 bases from J, leaving 7 bases between. The CDR3 loop is CASSQSPGNTIYF. The DNA for the CDR3 is TGTGCCAGCAGCCAGTCCCCTGGAAACACCATATATTTT.

The V and J genes are TRBV29-1 and TRBJ2-7, with 11 bases matching TRBD1. Trimming at V came to 7 bases and at J to 4 bases, leaving 6 bases not matched to a gene. The CDR3 consists of 13 residues. From germline, CDR1 is SQVTM and CDR2 ANQGSEA. The chain's CDR3 is CSAGQGAKYEQYF. The CDR3 coding sequence is TGCAGCGCTGGACAGGGGGCGAAGTACGAGCAGTACTTC.

The J gene is TRBJ1-3, the V gene TRBV7-8; maybe TRBD1 (6 bases). The V gene's germline CDR1 is SGHVS and CDR2 FQNEAQ. This CDR3 has 18 amino acids. V shed 5 bases and J shed 0 bases, with 20 bases lying between them. The CDR3 bases are TGTGCCAGCAGCCCGGAGACCCCCAGGGGATACTCTGGAAACACCATATATTTT. As protein: CASSPETPRGYSGNTIYF.

V and J are TRBV29-1 and TRBJ2-3; 11 positions match TRBD2. This CDR3 contains 12 residues. CDR1 is SQVTM and CDR2 is ANQGSEA in the germline V gene. Trimming removed 0 bases from V and 14 bases from J; junction bases left unmatched: 4. The CDR3 DNA reads TGCAGCGTTGAAGATCATAGCGGGGGGGGGTATTTT. Its translation is CSVEDHSGGGYF.

The V gene is TRBV5-1, the J gene TRBJ2-7, with 10 bases fitting TRBD2. V trimming: 0 bases; J trimming: 2 bases; junction bases outside the gene matches: 5. Germline V lookup: CDR1 SGHRS, CDR2 YFSETQ. The length of the CDR3 is 16 residues. Written as DNA, the CDR3 is TGCGCCAGCAGCTTGGAGGCAACTAGCGGGGCCTACGAGCAGTACTTC. Encoded protein: CASSLEATSGAYEQYF.

V gene TRBV9 combines with J gene TRBJ2-1, with 9 bases aligning to TRBD2. The CDR3 loop spans 17 amino acids. CDR1 and CDR2 from the germline V gene are SGDLS and YYNGEE. Germline trimming cut 3 bases from V and 10 bases from J; bases unmatched to any gene: 17. Here the CDR3 DNA reads TGTGCCAGCAGCGAGGTAGCGGGGGTAATTTTCCCATGGGAGCAGTTCTTC. Its translation: CASSEVAGVIFPWEQFF.

Only a few counts were recorded for this clone. This chain joins TRBV5-3 and TRBJ2-4, with TRBD1 matching over 7 bases. TRBV5-3 is flagged as an ORF with uncertain function. The CDR3 extends over 18 amino acids. V was clipped by 4 bases and J by 0 bases; unmatched bases: 13. The CDR3 reads CARSPKDRPPLAKNIQYF. CDR3 in DNA: TGTGCCAGAAGCCCGAAGGACAGGCCACCTCTAGCCAAAAACATTCAGTACTTC.

V and J are TRBV5-4 and TRBJ1-5; D gene ambiguous. CDR1 is SGHNT, CDR2 YYREEE, per germline (reference sequence). The CDR3 has 19 residues. V was shortened by 4 bases and J by 5 bases, with 28 bases between the two germline ends. CDR3 DNA sequence: TGTGCCAGCAGCCGTGTGCGGGAAGGAGGGTTCAAATTGGATCAGCCCCAGCATTTT. Amino acid sequence: CASSRVREGGFKLDQPQHF.

DNA of the CDR3: TGTGCCAGAAGCTCGGGACTAGCGGGGGCAGATACGCAGTATTTT. It yields the protein CARSSGLAGADTQYF. The chain couples TRBV5-3 to TRBJ2-3; the match to TRBD2 covers 14 bases. TRBV5-3 is designated an ORF whose function remains uncertain. V was clipped by 3 bases and J by 4 bases; unmatched bases: 1. CDR3 length equals 15 residues.

Remarks on this clone: A junction boundary mismatches the germline segment, possibly from a read error. This chain joins TRBV2 and TRBJ1-6; D gene uncertain. Looked up from germline, CDR1 is SNHLY and CDR2 is FYNNEI. The CDR3 contains 13 residues. The CDR3 nucleotides are TGTGCCAGCGACCGAGAGTACTATTCCCCCCTCCACTTT. As protein: CASDREYYSPLHF.

The V call is TRBV11-3, the J call TRBJ2-5; 8 bases match TRBD2. The CDR3 spans 15 residues. V lost 5 bases and J lost 7; bases outside the gene matches: 12. In germline, CDR1 is SGHNT, CDR2 YENEEA. CDR3 sequence (DNA): TGTGCCAGCAGCCGAGGACTAGCTCCCCTTGGGACCCAGTACTTC. Its protein is CASSRGLAPLGTQYF.

This clone has a handful of counts. The chain combines TRBV7-8 with TRBJ2-2; the match to TRBD2 covers 12 bases. Germline-derived CDR1 and CDR2 are SGHVS and FQNEAQ. Losses at the gene ends were 2 bases for V and 5 bases for J; bases not matched to a gene: 6. The CDR3 has 17 residues. The CDR3 DNA sequence: TGTGCCAGCAGCTTACTAGCGGGGGGGCTGTGGACCGGGGAGCTGTTTTTT. It codes for CASSLLAGGLWTGELFF.

The genes are TRBV4-1 and TRBJ2-5, with 7 bases identical to TRBD2. CDR3 length: 15 amino acids. The V gene end was trimmed by 0 bases and the J gene end by 3 bases; junction bases not matched to a gene: 4. The V gene's germline CDR1 is MGHRA and CDR2 YSYEKL. This CDR3 reads CASSQDGGGEETQYF. The CDR3 region has the DNA TGCGCCAGCAGCCAAGATGGTGGGGGGGAAGAGACCCAGTACTTC.

J is TRBJ2-1 and V is TRBV28; 7 bases align to TRBD1. Germline trimming cut 7 bases from V and 0 bases from J; bases unmatched to any gene: 6. Germline V gene lookup returns CDR1 MDHEN and CDR2 SYDVKM. The CDR3 has 15 residues. The CDR3 nucleotides read TGTGCCAGCAACCCGGGACAGACCTCCTACAATGAGCAGTTCTTC. As protein: CASNPGQTSYNEQFF.

The V and J genes are TRBV4-1 and TRBJ2-7; TRBD1 aligns across 8 bases. The CDR3 is made up of 15 amino acids. V lost 0 bases, J lost 4 bases, and 5 bases stayed unmatched. Germline-derived CDR1 and CDR2 are MGHRA and YSYEKL. The chain's CDR3 is CASSQEDRGGYEQYF. As DNA, the CDR3 is TGCGCCAGCAGCCAAGAAGACAGGGGCGGTTACGAGCAGTACTTC.

A word on this clone: The sample carries other DNA sequences with the same CDR3. The chain couples TRBV5-1 to TRBJ2-2, with 7 bases lining up with TRBD1. With V trimmed by 4 bases and J by 6 bases, 18 bases remained unmatched. Germline loops: CDR1 SGHRS, CDR2 YFSETQ. There are 18 residues in the CDR3. In nucleotides, the CDR3 is TGCGCCAGCAGCGTCTACGCGATGAGGACAGGTCGATCCGGGGAGCTGTTTTTT. This translates into CASSVYAMRTGRSGELFF.

V is TRBV27 and J is TRBJ1-5, with 8 bases that match TRBD1. V gave up 5 bases and J gave up 6 bases; unmatched junction bases: 6. The CDR3 spans 14 residues. CDR1 is MNHEY and CDR2 is SMNVEV in the germline V gene (reference sequence). For the CDR3, the DNA is TGTGCCAGCAGTCCTCAGGGGGCTGGTCAGCCCCAGCATTTT. It yields the protein CASSPQGAGQPQHF.

The chain recombines TRBV9 with TRBJ1-5, with TRBD1 matching over 9 bases. The CDR3 length is 18 residues. Unmatched junction bases numbered 16, after V lost 9 bases and J lost 0 bases. Germline assignment: CDR1 SGDLS and CDR2 YYNGEE. The CDR3 nucleotides read TGTGCCATCGGGGGTGGGACAGGGCCTATATATAGCAATCAGCCCCAGCATTTT. It translates to CAIGGGTGPIYSNQPQHF.

Only a few counts were recorded for this clone. V usage is TRBV20-1 and J usage is TRBJ2-3; 7 nucleotides match TRBD2. Germline CDR1 and CDR2: DFQATT and SNEGSKA (reference sequence). With V trimmed by 6 bases and J by 11 bases, 8 bases remained unmatched. The CDR3 is 11 residues long. For the CDR3, the DNA is TGCAGTGCGGCGGGGGAGAGGGGGCAGTATTTT. This gives the protein CSAAGERGQYF.